Included here is one T cell receptor (beta chain) sequence, with context. The data belong to a study of shared clonotypes between healthy human individuals. Generated by immunoSEQ multiplex PCR, the TCRdb table keeps only in-frame clones and is missing some. The sample comprises roughly 400,000 clones, about 96% of which are singletons, and about 0.32% rests with the top ten. CDR3 length equals 14 residues. V shed 4 bases and J shed 0 bases, with 10 bases lying between them. Per germline, CDR1 KGHSH and CDR2 LQKENI. The sequencing sample was made of memory CD8+ T cells sorted from blood. Stated subset: CD45RO+ cells pooled with CCR7-negative TemRA cells. This clonotype was obtained from a man aged 30 to 39 in good health. The chain combines TRBV18 with TRBJ2-7; D call uncertain. The CDR3 DNA sequence: TGTGCCAGCTCACTACAAGATAGCTCCTACGAGCAGTACTTC. This gives the protein CASSLQDSSYEQYF.